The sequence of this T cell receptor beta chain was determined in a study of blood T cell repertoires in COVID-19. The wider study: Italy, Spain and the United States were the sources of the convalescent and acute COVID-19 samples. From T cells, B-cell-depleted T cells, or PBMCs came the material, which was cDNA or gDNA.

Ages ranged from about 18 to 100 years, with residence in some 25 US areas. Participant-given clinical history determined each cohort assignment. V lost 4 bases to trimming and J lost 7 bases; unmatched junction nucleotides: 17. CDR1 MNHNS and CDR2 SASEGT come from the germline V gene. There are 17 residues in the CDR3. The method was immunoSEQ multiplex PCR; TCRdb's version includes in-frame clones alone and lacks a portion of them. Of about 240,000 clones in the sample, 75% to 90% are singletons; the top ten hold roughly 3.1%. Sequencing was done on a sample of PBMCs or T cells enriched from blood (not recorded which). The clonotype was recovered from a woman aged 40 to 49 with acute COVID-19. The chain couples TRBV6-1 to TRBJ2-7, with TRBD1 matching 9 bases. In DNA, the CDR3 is TGTGCCAGCAGTGCAGATCGGGTCGGGACAGGGCTGCAGGAGCAGTACTTC. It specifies CASSADRVGTGLQEQYF.